Listed below are T cell receptor beta chains from one sample, sequenced in a study of T cell responses to AZD1222 COVID-19 vaccine. The data were produced by immunoSEQ multiplex PCR, yet TCRdb's version contains in-frame clones alone and is incomplete. This sample yields about 56,000 clones, of which 75% to 90% are seen a single time; over 15% belongs to the top ten. Source: peripheral blood, taken on day 0 of AZD1222 vaccination. Every receptor here comes from an adult in good health. Both conserved end residues are part of each CDR3.

TRBJ1-4,TRBV7-3,CASSQGGRDEKLFF
TRBJ1-2,TRBV5-4,CASSSGQGDYGYTF
TRBJ2-7,TRBV27,CASSLFPGYEQYF
TRBJ1-1,TRBV7-9,CASSLQGVENTEAFF
TRBJ2-1,TRBV29-1,CSVRSNEQFF
TRBJ2-6,TRBV19,CASSIELGRIPISGANVLTF
TRBJ1-3,TRBV19,CASNQGYGNTIYF
TRBJ2-5,TRBV15,CATTGIWGCETQYF
TRBJ2-5,TRBV10-3,CAISGTASGDQETQYF
TRBJ2-7,TRBV12-2,CASRWGGTYEQYF
TRBJ2-7,TRBV4-2,CASSQEGDSSYEQYF
TRBJ1-3,TRBV6-1,CASSEAETGGNTIYF
TRBJ2-3,TRBV27,CASSFGQLWTSTDTQYF
TRBJ2-7,TRBV7-9,CASSAPSDRNYEQYF
TRBJ1-2,TRBV7-2,CASSLTGAQTGYTF
TRBJ2-7,TRBV29-1,CSVAGQGILDYEQYF
TRBJ2-1,TRBV6-1,CASSEQVEQFF
TRBJ1-1,TRBV28,CASSFVLRGEAFF
TRBJ1-2,TRBV19,CASRDRDRGYGYTF
TRBJ1-4,TRBV19,CASTTELGRGTGTNEKLFF
TRBJ1-1,TRBV28,CASRPPTDYNTEAFF
TRBJ2-3,TRBV11-1,CASSPRTGGQYF
TRBJ2-5,TRBV7-9,CASSLGDNAGETQYF
TRBJ1-1,TRBV18,CASSPFDSPNTEAFF
TRBJ1-3,TRBV7-3,CASSTPRISSGNTIYF
TRBJ2-2,TRBV2,CASVGTTNTGELFF
TRBJ1-2,TRBV18,CASSPSGSYGYTF
TRBJ2-1,TRBV11-3,CASSFRTGLVDEQFF
TRBJ1-3,TRBV19,CASTMSSGNTIYF
TRBJ1-1,TRBV3-1/TRBV3-2,CASSQEQGFTEAFF
TRBJ2-1,TRBV3-1/TRBV3-2,CASSQEDGSSYNEQFF
TRBJ2-2,TRBV28,CASSRTPRGLRAGELFF
TRBJ2-2,TRBV18,CASSPIRGRELFF
TRBJ1-2,TRBV5-1,CASSLEGGLVYGYTF
TRBJ1-4,TRBV3-1/TRBV3-2,CASSQGLPGVKLFF
TRBJ1-1,TRBV28,CASSLRDIRNTEAFF